These 27 T cell receptor beta chains came from one sample sequenced in a study of shared clonotypes between healthy human individuals. Terminally differentiated effector memory CD45RA+ cells were excluded by CCR7 positive selection of CD45RO-negative cells. Sequencing used immunoSEQ multiplex PCR; TCRdb keeps in-frame clones, though not all of them. The sample shows about 2.2 million clones, just over 90% of them seen only once. The sequenced sample consisted of naive CD8+ T cells from PBMCs. Source of these receptors: a man younger than 35 in good health. Some clones in this sample may be carry-over from other donors' samples.

The CDR3 protein is CASSGGQGISTEAFF. The DNA for the CDR3 is TGTGCCAGCAGCGGGGGACAGGGGATCAGCACTGAAGCTTTCTTT. V and J are TRBV9 and TRBJ1-1; 10 bases line up with TRBD1. CDR3 size: 15 residues. The germline CDR1 and CDR2 sequences are SGDLS and YYNGEE. With 3 bases clipped from V and 4 bases from J, the junction kept 6 bases outside the gene matches.

The gene calls are TRBV9 and TRBJ2-1; D ambiguous. The CDR3 is made up of 16 amino acids. V gave up 0 bases and J gave up 4 bases, with 14 bases separating them. The germline V gene has CDR1 SGDLS and CDR2 YYNGEE. The CDR3 region is CASSVDVEAVYNEQFF. The DNA of the CDR3 is TGTGCCAGCAGCGTAGACGTGGAAGCAGTATACAATGAGCAGTTCTTC.

The chain recombines TRBV9 with TRBJ1-2; no reliable D call. V lost 4 bases and J lost 8, with 15 bases in between. Germline CDR1 SGDLS, CDR2 YYNGEE. The CDR3 covers 13 residues. This CDR3 is CASSSTWARGYTF. The CDR3 DNA reads as TGTGCCAGCAGCTCAACGTGGGCCCGCGGCTACACCTTC.

The chain has TRBV10-1 and TRBJ1-1; 8 bases are a match to TRBD1. This CDR3 comprises 15 residues. Germline trimming cut 3 bases from V and 4 bases from J; bases unmatched to any gene: 7. CDR1 is WNHNN and CDR2 is SYGVQD in the germline V gene (reference sequence). CDR3 residues: CASSDRTGPGTEAFF. CDR3 bases: TGCGCCAGCAGTGATCGGACAGGGCCGGGCACTGAAGCTTTCTTT.

The CDR3: CASSAPSGQETQYF. CDR3 bases: TGTGCCAGCAGCGCCCCTAGCGGTCAAGAGACCCAGTACTTC. The chain is built from TRBV7-9 and TRBJ2-5; 7 nucleotides agree with TRBD2. CDR1 SEHNR and CDR2 FQNEAQ come from the germline V gene (reference sequence). The V and J ends lost 5 bases and 2 bases, in that order; junction bases with no gene match: 5. The CDR3 covers 14 residues.

This clone was observed a handful of times. J is TRBJ1-5 and V is TRBV10-2; D is unclear. Between the trimmed V and J ends, which lost 8 bases and 7 bases, there was a span of 18 bases. Per germline, CDR1 WSHSY and CDR2 SAAADI. This CDR3 contains 14 residues. The CDR3 sequence: CASSPRLVYQPQHF. CDR3 in DNA: TGCGCCAGCTCACCCAGGCTGGTGTACCAGCCCCAGCATTTT.

This chain joins TRBV19 and TRBJ2-1; 8 bases align to TRBD1. Germline V gives CDR1 LNHDA, CDR2 SQIVND (reference sequence). V lost 3 bases and J lost 7; bases outside the gene matches: 8. CDR3 size: 15 residues. The CDR3 reads CASSMLAGGRNEQFF. In DNA, the CDR3 is TGTGCCAGTAGTATGCTCGCAGGGGGCAGGAATGAGCAGTTCTTC.

The J gene is TRBJ1-1, the V gene TRBV30; perhaps TRBD1 as D (5 bases). CDR1 is GTSNPN, CDR2 SVGIG, per germline (reference sequence). Trimming removed 3 bases at V and 1 base at J, with 9 bases between. The CDR3 spans 13 residues. In DNA, the CDR3 is TGTGCCTGGAGGGAGGACAAGAACACTGAAGCTTTCTTT. Its translation: CAWREDKNTEAFF.

This clone was recorded only once. The CDR3 DNA sequence: TGCGCCAGCAGCCAAGGGGCCCCAGGGACTTTAGGGTCTGGAAACACCATATATTTT. It specifies CASSQGAPGTLGSGNTIYF. This sequence joins TRBV4-1 and TRBJ1-3; tentative D call: TRBD1 (5 bases). The CDR3 is 19 amino acids. Germline CDR1 is MGHRA and CDR2 is YSYEKL. V was clipped by 1 base and J by 1 base, with 20 bases between them.

The V gene is TRBV10-1, the J gene TRBJ2-1; maybe TRBD2 (6 bases). Trimming took off 0 bases at V and 8 bases at J, with 17 bases between the two ends. The germline V gene encodes CDR1 WNHNN and CDR2 SYGVQD (reference sequence). CDR3 size: 16 residues. The chain's CDR3 is CASSESTSMGPDEQFF. CDR3 nucleotide sequence: TGCGCCAGCAGTGAGTCGACTAGTATGGGGCCCGATGAGCAGTTCTTC.

The rearrangement joins TRBV7-3 to TRBJ2-1; D unclear. Trimming shortened V by 1 base and J by 4 bases, and 8 bases separated the two germline ends. The CDR3 extends over 14 amino acids. Per germline, CDR1 SGHTA and CDR2 FQGTGA. This CDR3 reads CASSLIPAYNEQFF. CDR3 nucleotides: TGTGCCAGCAGCTTAATCCCAGCATACAATGAGCAGTTCTTC. Drawing the rest from reference TRBV7-3 and TRBJ2-1, the complete variable domain is GAGVSQTPSNKVTEKGKYVELRCDPISGHTALYWYRQSLGQGPEFLIYFQGTGAADDSGLPNDRFFAVRPEGSVSTLKIQRTERGDSAVYLCASSLIPAYNEQFFGPGTRLTVL.

This chain joins TRBV7-9 and TRBJ2-7; TRBD1 might be the D (5 bases). This CDR3 comprises 14 residues. Trimming pared 4 bases from V and 3 bases from J, leaving 13 bases between. In germline, CDR1 is SEHNR, CDR2 FQNEAQ (reference sequence). In nucleotides, the CDR3 is TGTGCCAGCAGCTCCGACAGTCTTGTCTACGAGCAGTACTTC. Its translation: CASSSDSLVYEQYF. Variable domain in full (rest from reference TRBV7-9 and TRBJ2-7): DTGVSQNPRHKITKRGQNVTFRCDPISEHNRLYWYRQTLGQGPEFLTYFQNEAQLEKSRLLSDRFSAERPKGSFSTLEIQRTEQGDSAMYLCASSSDSLVYEQYFGPGTRLTVT.

The rearrangement links TRBV5-1 to TRBJ1-2; D is undetermined. V lost 0 bases, J lost 7 bases, and 10 bases lay in between. CDR3 length equals 13 residues. Germline assignment: CDR1 SGHRS and CDR2 YFSETQ. CDR3 sequence (DNA): TGCGCCAGCAGCTTGGGTAGGGTAGGTGGCTACACCTTC. Amino acids: CASSLGRVGGYTF.

The chain employs TRBV19 and TRBJ2-7; a possible D gene is TRBD2 (5 bases). The CDR3 has 14 residues. Germline lookup yields CDR1 LNHDA and CDR2 SQIVND (reference sequence). V gave up 3 bases and J gave up 3 bases, with 12 bases separating them. For the CDR3, the DNA is TGTGCCAGTAGTATGCGAGGGATCTTCTACGAGCAGTACTTC. Translating gives CASSMRGIFYEQYF.

This chain links TRBV4-3 with TRBJ2-7, with D possibly being TRBD1 (6 bases). The CDR3 runs 14 residues. V lost 4 bases and J lost 6, with 16 bases in between. The V gene's germline CDR1 is LGHNA and CDR2 YSLEER. The CDR3 here is CASSPELQGSEQYF. DNA of the CDR3: TGCGCCAGCAGCCCAGAACTTCAGGGGAGCGAGCAGTACTTC.

Note on this clone: This specimen includes other DNA sequences encoding the same CDR3. This chain connects TRBV9 to TRBJ2-7; tentative D call: TRBD2 (5 bases). Germline V lookup: CDR1 SGDLS, CDR2 YYNGEE. Trimming cost V 3 bases and J 0 bases, with 7 bases left between them. The CDR3 is made up of 13 amino acids. CDR3 region: CASSDGDSYEQYF. CDR3 DNA: TGTGCCAGCAGCGACGGGGACTCCTACGAGCAGTACTTC. The variable domain in full, with the rest retrieved from reference TRBV9 and TRBJ2-7, is DSGVTQTPKHLITATGQRVTLRCSPRSGDLSVYWYQQSLDQGLQFLIQYYNGEERAKGNILERFSAQQFPDLHSELNLSSLELGDSALYFCASSDGDSYEQYFGPGTRLTVT.

The chain uses TRBV11-3 and TRBJ2-5; 8 bases line up with TRBD2. Trimming took 5 bases from V and 4 from J; bases not matched to a gene: 9. This CDR3 spans 15 amino acids. CDR1 is SGHNT and CDR2 is YENEEA in the germline V gene. The chain's CDR3 is CASSQGRREVETQYF. In nucleotides, the CDR3 is TGTGCCAGCAGCCAGGGAAGGCGGGAGGTAGAGACCCAGTACTTC.

The chain couples TRBV5-6 to TRBJ2-7; D assignment may be TRBD1 or TRBD2 (6 bases each). CDR1 and CDR2 from the germline V gene are SGHDT and YYEEEE. CDR3 size: 16 residues. Trimming pared 7 bases from V and 2 bases from J, leaving 22 bases between. CDR3 loop: CASAYGGSYLAYEQYF. CDR3 DNA sequence: TGTGCCAGCGCCTACGGGGGCTCCTACCTGGCCTACGAGCAGTACTTC.

The chain joins TRBV27 to TRBJ2-7; D is unclear. CDR3 length equals 14 residues. Germline V gene lookup returns CDR1 MNHEY and CDR2 SMNVEV (reference sequence). Trimming removed 3 bases from V and 3 bases from J, with 12 bases in between. Written as DNA, the CDR3 is TGTGCCAGCAGTTTGCGAGTAGCCGGCTACGAGCAGTACTTC. This codes for CASSLRVAGYEQYF.

J is TRBJ2-5 and V is TRBV4-3; 9 bases agree with TRBD1. The assigned J gene may be wrong: the sequence end matches TRBJ2-7 better. CDR1 is LGHNA and CDR2 is YSLEER in the germline V gene. This CDR3 is built from 15 residues. CDR3 sequence (DNA): TGCGCCAGCAGCCAAGGGACAGGGGCTATCCACGAGCAGTACTTC. It is translated as CASSQGTGAIHEQYF.

The chain links TRBV29-1 to TRBJ2-7, with a tentative D call TRBD2 (6 bases). V lost 6 bases, J lost 2 bases, and 20 bases lay in between. The CDR3 spans 15 residues. The V gene's germline CDR1 is SQVTM and CDR2 ANQGSEA. CDR3 bases: TGCAGCGTCCTGGGGGTGGCTAGCGAAACCTACGAGCAGTACTTC. The encoded protein is CSVLGVASETYEQYF.

Worth noting for this clone: Other DNA sequences in the same sample also yield this CDR3. The chain carries TRBV5-1 and TRBJ2-7; 8 nucleotides line up with TRBD2. Trimming removed 4 bases from V and 3 bases from J; junction bases left unmatched: 6. The CDR3 sequence is 14 residues long. The V gene's germline CDR1 is SGHRS and CDR2 YFSETQ. In DNA, the CDR3 is TGCGCCAGCAGCCTCGGACTAGCTCACTACGAGCAGTACTTC. This sequence encodes CASSLGLAHYEQYF.

The count of this clone is one. The rearrangement links TRBV6-5 to TRBJ2-2, with D tentatively TRBD2 (6 bases). Trimming pared 2 bases from V and 3 bases from J, leaving 10 bases between. CDR3 size: 15 residues. Looked up from germline, CDR1 is MNHEY and CDR2 is SVGAGI. CDR3 in amino acids: CASSYGWGDTGELFF. The CDR3 DNA reads as TGTGCCAGCAGTTACGGATGGGGGGACACCGGGGAGCTGTTTTTT.

This chain links TRBV2 with TRBJ2-7, with 10 nucleotides matching TRBD1. V shed 6 bases, J shed 9 bases, and the junction held 11 bases outside the gene matches. The CDR3 covers 14 residues. Germline V gene lookup returns CDR1 SNHLY and CDR2 FYNNEI. CDR3 loop: CASRAGRTGGGQYF. Here the CDR3 DNA reads TGTGCCAGCAGGGCCGGTCGGACAGGGGGTGGGCAGTACTTC.

The chain has TRBV28 and TRBJ2-1; D might be TRBD1 or TRBD2, each matching 5 bases. CDR3 size: 15 residues. V was trimmed by 3 bases and J by 8 bases, leaving 17 bases between them. CDR1 and CDR2 (germline): MDHEN, SYDVKM. The DNA for the CDR3 is TGTGCCAGCAGTTTTATGGGGGAGCTGGGCCATGAGCAGTTCTTC. As protein: CASSFMGELGHEQFF.

The J gene is TRBJ2-7, the V gene TRBV15, with 8 bases that match TRBD2. Losses at the gene ends were 3 bases for V and 2 bases for J; bases not matched to a gene: 9. Germline V gene data show CDR1 as LNHNV and CDR2 as YYDKDF (reference sequence). The CDR3 spans 16 residues. In nucleotides, the CDR3 is TGTGCCACCAGCAGTGATCCGTGGCGGGAGGCCTACGAGCAGTACTTC. This translates into CATSSDPWREAYEQYF.

The chain is built from TRBV7-6 and TRBJ1-2; unclear D gene. V lost 6 bases and J 0 bases, leaving 11 bases between the germline ends. The CDR3 spans 14 residues. Germline-derived CDR1 and CDR2 are SGHVS and FNYEAQ. The DNA of the CDR3 is TGTGCCAGCAGTCCGGGAGCCCCTAACTATGGCTACACCTTC. This sequence encodes CASSPGAPNYGYTF. Variable domain in full (rest from reference TRBV7-6 and TRBJ1-2): GAGVSQSPRYKVTKRGQDVALRCDPISGHVSLYWYRQALGQGPEFLTYFNYEAQQDKSGLPNDRFSAERPEGSISTLTIQRTEQRDSAMYRCASSPGAPNYGYTFGSGTRLTVV.